The 5 T cell receptor beta chains below were found in one sample sequenced in a study of blood T cell repertoires in COVID-19. The repertoire was sequenced with immunoSEQ multiplex PCR; TCRdb's copy has only in-frame clones and lacks some. Among about 410,000 clones listed, roughly 88% were seen once. Sequenced sample: PBMCs or T cells enriched from blood (not recorded which). Receptors were obtained from a man between 18 and 29 years old who had recovered from COVID-19.

The gene calls are TRBV5-4 and TRBJ1-1, with 7 positions matching TRBD1. V gave up 3 bases and J gave up 4 bases; unmatched junction bases: 6. CDR1 is SGHNT, CDR2 YYREEE, per germline (reference sequence). This CDR3 has 14 amino acids. CDR3 region: CASSSNDRVTEAFF. Written as DNA, the CDR3 is TGTGCCAGCAGCTCAAACGACAGGGTCACTGAAGCTTTCTTT.

V is TRBV5-1 and J is TRBJ2-5; D may be TRBD1 (5 bases). From germline, CDR1 is SGHRS and CDR2 YFSETQ. Between the trimmed V and J ends, which lost 4 bases and 1 base, there was a span of 14 bases. CDR3 length: 15 amino acids. CDR3 DNA: TGCGCCAGCAGCCTGACAGAACCTAGCCAAGAGACCCAGTACTTC. Its translation is CASSLTEPSQETQYF.

Concerning this clone itself: Different DNA sequences within this sample yield the same CDR3. The gene calls are TRBV5-1 and TRBJ1-5, with D hard to call. CDR1 SGHRS and CDR2 YFSETQ come from the germline V gene. V dropped 2 bases and J dropped 1 base, with 10 bases sitting between them. This CDR3 is 15 amino acids long. In DNA form, the CDR3 reads TGCGCCAGCAGCTTAGTTGCGGGAAGCAATCAGCCCCAGCATTTT. This translates into CASSLVAGSNQPQHF.

This clone came up a few times. The chain couples TRBV9 to TRBJ1-3; D remains ambiguous. CDR1 is SGDLS, CDR2 YYNGEE, per germline. The CDR3 sequence is 15 residues long. Trimming cost V 1 base and J 0 bases, with 8 bases left between them. This chain's CDR3 is CASSVRSHSGNTIYF. Here the CDR3 DNA reads TGTGCCAGCAGCGTAAGATCACACTCTGGAAACACCATATATTTT.

The chain has TRBV27 and TRBJ1-2, with a weak D call TRBD1 (5 bases). Germline CDR1 and CDR2: MNHEY and SMNVEV (reference sequence). This CDR3 comprises 14 residues. Trimming took off 2 bases at V and 3 bases at J, with 10 bases between the two ends. DNA for the CDR3: TGTGCCAGCAGTTTAAGGGGTATAGACTATGGCTACACCTTC. As protein: CASSLRGIDYGYTF.